The 8 T cell receptor beta chains reported below all come from one sample, sequenced in a study of T cell clonality in common variable immunodeficiency. TCRdb's table, derived via immunoSEQ multiplex PCR, lists solely in-frame clones and lacks some. The repertoire shows some 28,000 clones, none seen only once; the top ten take around an eighth. Sample: peripheral blood mononuclear cells. The receptors stem from a person aged 18 to 70 in good health.

This clone was picked up many times. With the read ending 3 residues before the CDR3 end, the germline J gene is used to fill in that end. The chain uses TRBV4-2 and TRBJ2-7; D uncertain. Germline CDR1 is LGHNA and CDR2 is YNFKEQ. The CDR3 length is 14 residues. The V end was cut by 4 bases, the J end by 0 bases, with 10 bases between. The covered CDR3 bases are TGTGCCAGCAGCCCCACTATAAGCTCCTACGAG. Its translation is CASSPTISSYE. The CDR3, in full, reads CASSPTISSYEQYF.

This clone was seen ten or more times. The CDR3 end lies 3 residues beyond the end of the read and is filled in from the germline J gene. The rearrangement joins TRBV5-4 to TRBJ1-1, with 8 bases fitting TRBD1. The germline V gene has CDR1 SGHNT and CDR2 YYREEE (reference sequence). CDR3 length: 14 amino acids. V trimming: 4 bases; J trimming: 4 bases; junction bases outside the gene matches: 6. CDR3 DNA, as far as it was read: TGTGCCAGCAGCATGGACAGGGAGGGCACTGAA. Amino acid sequence: CASSMDREGTE. The complete CDR3 protein is CASSMDREGTEAFF. The full variable domain, its missing parts supplied by reference TRBV5-4 and TRBJ1-1, is ETGVTQSPTHLIKTRGQQVTLRCSSQSGHNTVSWYQQALGQGPQFIFQYYREEENGRGNFPPRFSGLQFPNYSSELNVNALELDDSALYLCASSMDREGTEAFFGQGTRLTVV.

This clone was picked up many times. This CDR3 reads CSVEQGTETQYF. CDR3 bases read: TGCAGCGTTGAGCAGGGGACGGAGACC. The chain is built from TRBV29-1 and TRBJ2-5, with D possibly TRBD1 on 6 matching bases. Coverage ceases 3 residues before the CDR3 finishes, and the germline J gene fills in the end. The V and J ends lost 3 bases and 5 bases respectively, with 10 bases between them. The CDR3 consists of 12 residues. Germline V gives CDR1 SQVTM, CDR2 ANQGSEA.

This clone showed up many times. The read ends 3 residues early relative to the CDR3; the germline J gene fills the gap. The chain carries TRBV2 and TRBJ1-2, with 10 bases fitting TRBD1. The ends lost 8 bases at V and 5 bases at J; junction bases unmatched: 8. Germline CDR1 and CDR2: SNHLY and FYNNEI. The CDR3 consists of 14 residues. This CDR3 is CASPEPGQGYGYTF. The covered CDR3 bases are TGTGCCAGCCCAGAACCGGGACAGGGGTATGGC.

This clone was detected ten times or more. Sequencing ends 3 residues short of the CDR3 end; the germline J gene provides the rest. This chain uses TRBV7-9 with TRBJ2-1; the D is unclear. Germline loops: CDR1 SEHNR, CDR2 FQNEAQ (reference sequence). This CDR3 spans 12 amino acids. V was shortened by 5 bases and J by 7 bases, with 9 bases between the two germline ends. CDR3 amino acids: CASSTDRNEQFF. CDR3 bases read: TGTGCCAGCAGCACCGATCGGAATGAG.

This clone was picked up many times. Read sequence stops 3 residues before the CDR3 end, and the germline J gene provides the missing end. This chain uses TRBV20-1 with TRBJ2-2, with D possibly TRBD2 on 7 matching bases. This CDR3 spans 16 amino acids. Trimming left V 0 bases short and J 5 bases short, with 16 bases between. The germline CDR1 and CDR2 sequences are DFQATT and SNEGSKA (reference sequence). CDR3 amino acids: CSARDLGGRRTGELFF. The part of the CDR3 DNA that was read is TGCAGTGCTAGAGATCTCGGGGGGCGCCGGACCGGGGAG.

The table lists this clone with many counts. From the germline J gene comes the end of the CDR3, since the read stops 3 residues before it. The chain is built from TRBV7-3 and TRBJ2-1, with 11 bases fitting TRBD2. Germline CDR1 and CDR2: SGHTA and FQGTGA. V shed 8 bases and J 4 bases; nucleotides not matched to a gene: 16. The CDR3 has 18 residues. The covered CDR3 bases are TGTGCCAGCCAACTAGGGGGTAGCGGGGGGGCAGGATACAATGAG. Translating gives CASQLGGSGGAGYNE. The complete CDR3 reads CASQLGGSGGAGYNEQFF. The full variable domain, with the rest looked up from reference TRBV7-3 and TRBJ2-1, is GAGVSQTPSNKVTEKGKYVELRCDPISGHTALYWYRQSLGQGPEFLIYFQGTGAADDSGLPNDRFFAVRPEGSVSTLKIQRTERGDSAVYLCASQLGGSGGAGYNEQFFGPGTRLTVL.

This clone was detected ten times or more. One end of the junction is discordant with germline, which a read error may explain. The DNA ends 3 residues before the CDR3 does, and the rest of the CDR3 is filled in from the germline J gene. J is TRBJ2-3 and V is TRBV4-2; maybe TRBD2 (6 bases). The CDR3 loop spans 16 amino acids. CDR1 is LGHNA, CDR2 YNFKEQ, per germline. The CDR3 reads CASSQDTGGATDTQYF. The sequenced CDR3 bases are TGCGCCAGCAGCCAAGATACCGGGGGTGCGACAGATACG.